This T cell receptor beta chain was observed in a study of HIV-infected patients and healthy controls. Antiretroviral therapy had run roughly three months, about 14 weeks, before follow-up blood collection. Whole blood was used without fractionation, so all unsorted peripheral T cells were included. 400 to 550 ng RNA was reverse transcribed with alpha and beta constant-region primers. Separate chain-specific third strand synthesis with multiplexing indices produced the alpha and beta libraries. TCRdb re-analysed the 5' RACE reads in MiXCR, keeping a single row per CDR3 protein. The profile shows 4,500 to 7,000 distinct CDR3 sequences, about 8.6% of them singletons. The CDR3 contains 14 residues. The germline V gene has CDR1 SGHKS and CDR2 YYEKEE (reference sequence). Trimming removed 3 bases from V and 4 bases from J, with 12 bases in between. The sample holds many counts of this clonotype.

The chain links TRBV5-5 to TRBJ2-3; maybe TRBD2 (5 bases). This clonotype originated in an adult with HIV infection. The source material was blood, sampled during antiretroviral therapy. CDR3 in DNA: TGTGCCAGCAGCTCGGAGTGGGGAGCAGATACGCAGTATTTT. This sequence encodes CASSSEWGADTQYF.